A single sample gave rise to the 11 T cell receptor beta chains below, sequenced in a study of Ad26.COV2.S vaccination and SARS-CoV-2 variants. Treatment reported: around 19 received Ad26.COV2.S at low or high dose, single or two shots; roughly 5 received placebo; per-sample allocation not given. Specimen acquisition occurred on day 63 following the initial vaccine or placebo injection. Sequencing used immunoSEQ multiplex PCR; TCRdb keeps in-frame clones, though not all of them. The top ten clones hold 3% to 4.5% of a sample with about 370,000 clones, approximately 91% of them seen once. The input for sequencing was peripheral blood, taken in a trial of Ad26.COV2.S vaccine versus placebo. Every receptor here comes from a person between 18 and 65 years old who received the Ad26.COV2.S COVID-19 vaccine or a placebo.

Turning to this clone: Other DNA variants within this sample encode the same CDR3. The V and J genes are TRBV18 and TRBJ1-1; TRBD1 might be the D (6 bases). This CDR3 has 13 residues. Trimming left V 2 bases short and J 2 bases short, with 6 bases between. Germline-derived CDR1 and CDR2 are KGHSH and LQKENI. CDR3 in amino acids: CASSPGTNTEAFF. CDR3 DNA: TGTGCCAGCTCACCAGGGACAAACACTGAAGCTTTCTTT.

J is TRBJ2-5 and V is TRBV4-2, with D possibly being TRBD2 (6 bases). The ends were cut back, 0 bases at V and 2 bases at J, with 19 bases in the middle. This CDR3 spans 18 amino acids. Germline CDR1 and CDR2: LGHNA and YNFKEQ. CDR3 nucleotide sequence: TGTGCCAGCAGCCAAGAGATGACAAGTGGAGGGGATCAAGAGACCCAGTACTTC. Translating gives CASSQEMTSGGDQETQYF.

The rearrangement links TRBV10-1 to TRBJ2-2; D tentatively reads TRBD1 or TRBD2 (6 bases each). CDR1 and CDR2 from the germline V gene are WNHNN and SYGVQD (reference sequence). The CDR3 sequence is 14 residues long. The ends were cut back, 5 bases at V and 7 bases at J, with 14 bases in the middle. The CDR3 sequence is CASSLRRGDGELFF. The CDR3, as DNA: TGCGCCAGCAGTCTCCGGAGGGGGGACGGGGAGCTGTTTTTT.

The J gene is TRBJ2-7, the V gene TRBV13; no clear D gene. V was pared by 2 bases and J by 5 bases, with 7 bases between. Germline CDR1 PRHDT, CDR2 FYEKMQ (reference sequence). The CDR3 runs 12 residues. The CDR3 nucleotides read TGTGCCAGCAGCTTACGCGGCCACGAGCAGTACTTC. Translation: CASSLRGHEQYF.

The V call is TRBV6-5, the J call TRBJ1-4; D is perhaps TRBD1 (5 bases). V was trimmed by 11 bases and J by 7 bases, leaving 8 bases between them. The CDR3 sequence is 10 residues long. CDR1 and CDR2 (germline): MNHEY, SVGAGI. CDR3 loop: CAGGFEKLFF. DNA of the CDR3: TGTGCCGGGGGGTTTGAAAAACTGTTTTTT.

The V and J genes are TRBV5-4 and TRBJ2-5; D ambiguous. Germline CDR1 and CDR2: SGHNT and YYREEE (reference sequence). CDR3 length: 14 residues. Trimming left V 0 bases short and J 1 base short, with 7 bases between. CDR3 in DNA: TGTGCCAGCAGCTTGGTTGGCAGCCAAGAGACCCAGTACTTC. This gives the protein CASSLVGSQETQYF.

The chain carries TRBV19 and TRBJ1-4; the D is unclear. The CDR3 extends over 14 amino acids. Germline CDR1 is LNHDA and CDR2 is SQIVND (reference sequence). V lost 3 bases and J lost 8, with 13 bases in between. The CDR3, as DNA: TGTGCCAGTAGTATTGCCTTCGTTGGCGAAAAACTGTTTTTT. It encodes CASSIAFVGEKLFF.

J is TRBJ2-3 and V is TRBV7-2, with 9 bases fitting TRBD1. CDR1 SGHTA and CDR2 FQGNSA come from the germline V gene. The CDR3 is made up of 16 amino acids. The V and J ends lost 3 bases and 3 bases, in that order; junction bases with no gene match: 7. The CDR3 nucleotides read TGTGCCAGCAGCTTCGTGGGGACAGGGAGGACAGATACGCAGTATTTT. Its translation is CASSFVGTGRTDTQYF.

The chain is built from TRBV29-1 and TRBJ2-3, with a tentative D call TRBD2 (5 bases). Trimming shortened V by 7 bases and J by 6 bases, and 11 bases separated the two germline ends. The CDR3 consists of 11 residues. In germline, CDR1 is SQVTM, CDR2 ANQGSEA. CDR3: CSGGPGDTQYF. In DNA form, the CDR3 reads TGCAGCGGCGGACCGGGGGATACGCAGTATTTT.

The rearrangement links TRBV9 to TRBJ2-3, with TRBD1 matching over 10 bases. CDR1 and CDR2 from the germline V gene are SGDLS and YYNGEE. After removal of 4 bases from V and 7 bases from J, the junction contained 12 bases not matched to a gene. The CDR3 is 16 residues long. The CDR3 coding sequence is TGTGCCAGCAGCCGACTCCGGGACAGGGGTTTACATACGCAGTATTTT. This sequence encodes CASSRLRDRGLHTQYF.

This clone was picked up a small number of times. The rearrangement uses TRBV2 and TRBJ1-6; D uncertain. In germline, CDR1 is SNHLY, CDR2 FYNNEI. The CDR3 length is 12 residues. Trimming shortened V by 5 bases and J by 6 bases, and 5 bases separated the two germline ends. The CDR3 here is CASSSVNSPLHF. DNA of the CDR3: TGTGCCAGCAGTTCCGTTAATTCACCCCTCCACTTT.